The 30 T cell receptor beta chains given below trace back to one sample, sequenced in a study of T cells after posttransplantation cyclophosphamide. Measured with immunoSEQ multiplex PCR; TCRdb has only the in-frame clones, and not every one. The sample shows roughly 35,000 clones, none of them appearing just once. Material: PBMCs. The origin of the receptors is a woman in her fifties or sixties in good health and a related stem cell transplant donor.

This clone has a count of ten or more. The chain combines TRBV19 with TRBJ1-4; possible D gene TRBD1, 5 bases. Trimming pared 5 bases from V and 5 bases from J, leaving 9 bases between. The CDR3 has 13 amino acids. CDR1 is LNHDA, CDR2 SQIVND, per germline (reference sequence). CDR3 nucleotides: TGTGCCAGTAGTGGGACTCTAAATGAAAAACTGTTTTTT. Translated, it gives CASSGTLNEKLFF.

This clone was recorded many times. The V gene is TRBV12-3 or TRBV12-4, the J gene TRBJ2-2; 9 nucleotides align to TRBD2. CDR3 length equals 16 residues. J was trimmed by 4 bases and V by 1 base; bases with no gene match: 4. The CDR3 region is CASSLGLAGITGELFF. CDR3 DNA sequence: TGTGCCAGCAGTTTAGGGCTAGCGGGGATCACCGGGGAGCTGTTTTTT.

This clone was counted only a few times. This sequence joins TRBV30 and TRBJ1-1, with D perhaps matching TRBD1 (6 bases). Trimming cost V 4 bases and J 7 bases, with 10 bases left between them. This CDR3 comprises 11 residues. Looked up from germline, CDR1 is GTSNPN and CDR2 is SVGIG (reference sequence). The CDR3 loop is CAWNRDNEAFF. The CDR3 DNA is TGTGCCTGGAACAGGGACAATGAAGCTTTCTTT. The variable domain in full, with the rest retrieved from reference TRBV30 and TRBJ1-1, is SQTIHQWPATLVQPVGSPLSLECTVEGTSNPNLYWYRQAAGRGLQLLFYSVGIGQISSEVPQNLSASRPQDRQFILSSKKLLLSDSGFYLCAWNRDNEAFFGQGTRLTVV.

This clone was seen more than once but under ten times. The rearrangement links TRBV9 to TRBJ2-3, with TRBD2 identical over 12 bases. Germline V gives CDR1 SGDLS, CDR2 YYNGEE. This CDR3 is 17 amino acids long. V was clipped by 2 bases and J by 4 bases; unmatched bases: 8. The CDR3 loop reads CASSVALAGGPSDTQYF. The CDR3 DNA reads as TGTGCCAGCAGCGTCGCTCTAGCGGGAGGGCCATCAGATACGCAGTATTTT.

CDR3 sequence: CASSLEAGGGIGYTF. In DNA form, the CDR3 reads TGCGCCAGCAGCTTGGAGGCCGGGGGGGGAATCGGCTACACCTTC. This chain uses TRBV5-1 with TRBJ1-2, with a possible D match to TRBD1 (5 bases). The CDR3 is 15 amino acids. Germline V gene sequence: CDR1 SGHRS, CDR2 YFSETQ. V lost 0 bases to trimming and J lost 8 bases, with 17 bases between them.

This clone showed up many times. The chain is built from TRBV5-1 and TRBJ2-1; D ambiguous. The CDR3 is 13 residues long. V was pared by 0 bases and J by 7 bases, with 8 bases between. In germline, CDR1 is SGHRS, CDR2 YFSETQ. The CDR3 bases are TGCGCCAGCAGCTTGGCAGCTAGAAATGAGCAGTTCTTC. Translating it yields CASSLAARNEQFF. Filled out from reference TRBV5-1 and TRBJ2-1, the complete variable domain reads KAGVTQTPRYLIKTRGQQVTLSCSPISGHRSVSWYQQTPGQGLQFLFEYFSETQRNKGNFPGRFSGRQFSNSRSEMNVSTLELGDSALYLCASSLAARNEQFFGPGTRLTVL.

This clone was detected many times. The gene calls are TRBV6-1 and TRBJ2-2; 7 nucleotides align to TRBD1. Germline V gene lookup returns CDR1 MNHNS and CDR2 SASEGT. V shed 2 bases and J 7 bases; nucleotides not matched to a gene: 13. The CDR3 is 17 residues long. This chain's CDR3 is CASSEYGQVARGGELFF. CDR3 DNA: TGTGCCAGCAGTGAATACGGACAGGTGGCTAGAGGCGGGGAGCTGTTTTTT.

This clone came up a few times. J is TRBJ2-3 and V is TRBV6-5; 9 bases line up with TRBD2. The germline V gene encodes CDR1 MNHEY and CDR2 SVGAGI. Germline trimming cut 3 bases from V and 5 bases from J; bases unmatched to any gene: 6. This CDR3 comprises 15 residues. CDR3 coding DNA: TGTGCCAGCAGTTATAGCGGGAGAACTGGAGATACGCAGTATTTT. It is translated as CASSYSGRTGDTQYF.

This clone has at least ten counts. V usage is TRBV29-1 and J usage is TRBJ1-1, with no clear D. The germline V and J ends were trimmed by 6 bases and 0 bases, with 11 bases remaining between them. This CDR3 region has 13 residues. Germline CDR1 SQVTM, CDR2 ANQGSEA. CDR3 loop: CSVRRALNTEAFF. The DNA of the CDR3 is TGCAGCGTACGGAGGGCCCTGAACACTGAAGCTTTCTTT.

Many counts were recorded for this clone. The J gene is TRBJ2-1, the V gene TRBV7-2; 15 bases agree with TRBD2. This CDR3 region has 16 residues. Germline CDR1 and CDR2: SGHTA and FQGNSA. V lost 6 bases to trimming and J lost 8 bases; unmatched junction nucleotides: 8. The CDR3 DNA reads as TGTGCCAGCAGGTGGACTAGCGGGAGGGCCAGGGATGAGCAGTTCTTC. It translates to CASRWTSGRARDEQFF.

In this sample, this clone turned up many times. The CDR3: CASSEFFGLAGELSGELFF. The CDR3 DNA is TGTGCCAGCAGTGAATTTTTCGGGCTAGCGGGAGAATTATCCGGGGAGCTGTTTTTT. This rearrangement joins TRBV25-1 to TRBJ2-2; TRBD2 matches 10 bases. The CDR3 spans 19 residues. The V and J ends lost 1 base and 6 bases, in that order; junction bases with no gene match: 14. The V gene's germline CDR1 is MGHDK and CDR2 SYGVNS.

Ten or more counts support this clone. The chain is built from TRBV6-5 and TRBJ1-4, with 7 bases identical to TRBD1. The CDR3 consists of 14 residues. Germline CDR1 MNHEY, CDR2 SVGAGI. The ends lost 7 bases at V and 8 bases at J; junction bases unmatched: 10. CDR3 DNA: TGTGCCAGCACAAAACCGGGACAGCCGGAAAAACTGTTTTTT. Its protein is CASTKPGQPEKLFF.

This clone was observed at least ten times. The chain is built from TRBV15 and TRBJ2-7, with D perhaps TRBD2 (6 bases). Trimming left V 1 base short and J 3 bases short, with 13 bases between. The CDR3 spans 15 residues. Germline V gene data show CDR1 as LNHNV and CDR2 as YYDKDF (reference sequence). The CDR3 sequence: CATSRVRGGDYEQYF. The CDR3 region has the DNA TGTGCCACCAGCAGAGTACGGGGCGGGGACTACGAGCAGTACTTC. The full variable domain, its missing parts supplied by reference TRBV15 and TRBJ2-7, is DAMVIQNPRYQVTQFGKPVTLSCSQTLNHNVMYWYQQKSSQAPKLLFHYYDKDFNNEADTPDNFQSRRPNTSFCFLDIRSPGLGDTAMYLCATSRVRGGDYEQYFGPGTRLTVT.

This clone was observed many times. The chain uses TRBV6-5 and TRBJ1-5; a weak D match, TRBD1 (6 bases). The V end was cut by 5 bases, the J end by 1 base, with 9 bases between. This CDR3 comprises 14 residues. Germline CDR1 MNHEY, CDR2 SVGAGI. CDR3 in amino acids: CASSPGTSNQPQHF. The CDR3 DNA sequence: TGTGCCAGCAGTCCCGGGACAAGCAATCAGCCCCAGCATTTT.

This clone was counted ten times or more. An end of the junction does not agree with germline; a read error may underlie this. The chain has TRBV6-2 or TRBV6-3 and TRBJ2-7; tentatively, D is TRBD2 (5 bases). Looked up from germline, CDR1 is MNHEY and CDR2 is SVGEGT. The CDR3 covers 11 residues. The CDR3 sequence is CATRTRGSLTF. The DNA of the CDR3 is TGTGCCACGAGAACACGAGGGTCGCTAACGTTC.

The sample holds many counts of this clone. The chain couples TRBV7-2 to TRBJ2-6; D is ambiguous. The germline V gene has CDR1 SGHTA and CDR2 FQGNSA. Trimming left V 2 bases short and J 4 bases short, with 21 bases between. This CDR3 spans 19 amino acids. The CDR3 sequence: CASSLINAPALGGANVLTF. The CDR3 nucleotides read TGTGCCAGCAGCTTAATTAATGCGCCCGCCCTCGGGGGGGCCAACGTCCTGACTTTC.

This clone was seen many times. CDR3 loop: CASNPQGRGYTF. CDR3 DNA sequence: TGTGCCAGCAACCCACAGGGCCGAGGCTACACCTTC. V gene TRBV2 combines with J gene TRBJ1-2, with D possibly TRBD1 on 6 matching bases. Germline-derived CDR1 and CDR2 are SNHLY and FYNNEI. This CDR3 region has 12 residues. Trimming removed 7 bases at V and 8 bases at J, with 14 bases between.

This clone was picked up many times. The CDR3 DNA follows: TGCGCCAGCAGCCCCGGGACTTGGGTGGCTCGTGAGCAGTTCTTC. It is translated as CASSPGTWVAREQFF. V usage is TRBV5-1 and J usage is TRBJ2-1; TRBD2 might be the D (6 bases). Deletions cut 4 bases from V and 9 bases from J, with 20 bases between. CDR1 SGHRS and CDR2 YFSETQ come from the germline V gene. This CDR3 comprises 15 residues.

This clone has more than one count but fewer than ten. The V gene is TRBV29-1, the J gene TRBJ1-2; perhaps TRBD1 as D (5 bases). Deletions cut 0 bases from V and 3 bases from J, with 26 bases between. The CDR3 loop spans 19 amino acids. CDR1 is SQVTM, CDR2 ANQGSEA, per germline. The CDR3 DNA reads TGCAGCGTTGAAGACGACCGTAGGACCCATGGGGCCACGGACTATGGCTACACCTTC. Protein product: CSVEDDRRTHGATDYGYTF.

Ten or more counts support this clone. CDR3: CASSTRLASTDTQYF. As DNA, the CDR3 is TGTGCCAGTAGCACTCGCCTAGCGAGCACAGATACGCAGTATTTT. The chain couples TRBV19 to TRBJ2-3, with a tentative D call TRBD2 (6 bases). The CDR3 spans 15 residues. The V gene lost 6 bases and the J gene lost 0 bases, with 13 bases spanning the gap. Germline CDR1 reads LNHDA; CDR2 reads SQIVND (reference sequence).

This clone was counted many times. This sequence joins TRBV18 and TRBJ2-1, with 7 bases matching TRBD2. The length of the CDR3 is 14 residues. V was pared by 3 bases and J by 2 bases, with 1 base of the junction left unmatched. Per germline, CDR1 KGHSH and CDR2 LQKENI. The CDR3 loop is CASSPGGAYNEQFF. As DNA, the CDR3 is TGTGCCAGCTCACCTGGGGGGGCCTACAATGAGCAGTTCTTC.

This clone has a count of ten or more. V gene TRBV7-9 combines with J gene TRBJ1-1; the D gene is possibly TRBD1 (6 bases). In germline, CDR1 is SEHNR, CDR2 FQNEAQ (reference sequence). This CDR3 has 13 amino acids. Trimming took off 5 bases at V and 4 bases at J, with 11 bases between the two ends. Written as DNA, the CDR3 is TGTGCCAGCAGCCGAGGACAGCTCACTGAAGCTTTCTTT. Protein product: CASSRGQLTEAFF.

Many counts were recorded for this clone. J is TRBJ2-3 and V is TRBV6-4; 13 bases line up with TRBD2. Germline V CDR1 and CDR2: MRHNA, SNTAGT. Trimming cost V 6 bases and J 5 bases; bases outside gene matches: 8. This CDR3 contains 16 residues. CDR3 sequence: CASSPLAGGRRDTQYF. For the CDR3, the DNA is TGTGCCAGCAGCCCACTAGCGGGAGGGCGGAGAGATACGCAGTATTTT.

This clone was detected ten times or more. The chain is built from TRBV12-3 or TRBV12-4 and TRBJ1-5, with D perhaps matching TRBD1 (5 bases). This CDR3 is 15 amino acids long. V shed 5 bases and J shed 0 bases, with 11 bases lying between them. The CDR3, as DNA: TGTGCCAGCAGTACAAAACAGGATAGCAATCAGCCCCAGCATTTT. This sequence encodes CASSTKQDSNQPQHF.

This clone was detected ten times or more. This chain uses TRBV28 with TRBJ1-5; a possible D gene is TRBD1 (6 bases). Germline CDR1 MDHEN, CDR2 SYDVKM. This CDR3 is 13 amino acids long. The V end lost 5 bases, the J end lost 4 bases, and 9 bases lay between the germline ends. The CDR3 DNA follows: TGTGCCAGCAGTCCCCAGGGGAATCAGCCCCAGCATTTT. Its protein is CASSPQGNQPQHF. Supplemented by reference TRBV28 and TRBJ1-5, the full variable domain reads DVKVTQSSRYLVKRTGEKVFLECVQDMDHENMFWYRQDPGLGLRLIYFSYDVKMKEKGDIPEGYSVSREKKERFSLILESASTNQTSMYLCASSPQGNQPQHFGDGTRLSIL.

This clone was seen ten or more times. The V call is TRBV6-5, the J call TRBJ1-1; 7 bases are shared with TRBD1. The ends lost 4 bases at V and 5 bases at J; junction bases unmatched: 13. CDR1 and CDR2 (germline): MNHEY, SVGAGI. The CDR3 spans 16 residues. The CDR3 DNA is TGTGCCAGCAGTTCAGTTCCAAAGAGGGGGCTTACTGAAGCTTTCTTT. Amino acid sequence: CASSSVPKRGLTEAFF.

This clone has ten or more counts. This chain uses TRBV6-2 or TRBV6-3 with TRBJ1-1, with 8 bases lining up with TRBD1. This CDR3 has 14 amino acids. V was pared by 6 bases and J by 1 base, with 4 bases of the junction left unmatched. Per germline, CDR1 MNHEY and CDR2 SVGEGT. CDR3: CASRPGGSNTEAFF. Here the CDR3 DNA reads TGTGCCAGCAGGCCAGGGGGCTCGAACACTGAAGCTTTCTTT.

This sequence joins TRBV9 and TRBJ2-5; 8 bases line up with TRBD1. CDR1 and CDR2 (germline): SGDLS, YYNGEE. Trimming at V came to 3 bases and at J to 1 base, leaving 5 bases not matched to a gene. This CDR3 region has 15 residues. The CDR3 reads CASSARTGFQETQYF. CDR3 DNA sequence: TGTGCCAGCAGCGCAAGGACAGGGTTCCAAGAGACCCAGTACTTC.

This clone was detected a few times. CDR3 sequence (DNA): TGTGCCAGCAGCTTAGCTGGGGGCAGTGTCGGGGAGCTGTTTTTT. It codes for CASSLAGGSVGELFF. The V call is TRBV7-6, the J call TRBJ2-2; D perhaps matches TRBD1 (6 bases). The germline V gene has CDR1 SGHVS and CDR2 FNYEAQ. V was trimmed by 0 bases and J by 7 bases, leaving 12 bases between them. The length of the CDR3 is 15 residues. Based on the CDR3 plus reference TRBV7-6 and TRBJ2-2, the full variable domain is GAGVSQSPRYKVTKRGQDVALRCDPISGHVSLYWYRQALGQGPEFLTYFNYEAQQDKSGLPNDRFSAERPEGSISTLTIQRTEQRDSAMYRCASSLAGGSVGELFFGEGSRLTVL.

This clone was seen at least ten times. The rearrangement joins TRBV19 to TRBJ1-5; TRBD1 might be the D (5 bases). V was clipped by 0 bases and J by 6 bases, with 12 bases between them. This CDR3 comprises 15 residues. Germline-derived CDR1 and CDR2 are LNHDA and SQIVND (reference sequence). The DNA of the CDR3 is TGTGCCAGTAGTATAGATGGGGGGTTGGGTCAGCCCCAGCATTTT. Its protein is CASSIDGGLGQPQHF.